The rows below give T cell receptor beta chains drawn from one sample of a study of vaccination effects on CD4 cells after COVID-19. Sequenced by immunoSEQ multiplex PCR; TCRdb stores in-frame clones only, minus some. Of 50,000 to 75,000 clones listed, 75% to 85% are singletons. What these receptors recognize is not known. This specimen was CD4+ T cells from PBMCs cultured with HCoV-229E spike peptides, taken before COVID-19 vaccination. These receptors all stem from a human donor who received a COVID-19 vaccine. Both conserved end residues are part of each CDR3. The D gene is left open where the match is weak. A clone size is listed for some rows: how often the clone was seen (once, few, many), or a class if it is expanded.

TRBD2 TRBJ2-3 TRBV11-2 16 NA TGTGCCAGCAGTCAAACAGCGGGGGGAAGCACAGATACGCAGTATTTT CASSQTAGGSTDTQYF
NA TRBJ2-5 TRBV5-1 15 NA TGCGCCAGCAGCTTGAGTCCATCTTTCCAAGAGACCCAGTACTTC CASSLSPSFQETQYF
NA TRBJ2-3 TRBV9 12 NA TGTGCCAGCAGCGTAGCCTTAGATACGCAGTATTTT CASSVALDTQYF
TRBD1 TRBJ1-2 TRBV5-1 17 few TGCGCCAGCAGTCGTCAGTATATGATACAGGGGGCGGGTGGCTACACCTTC CASSRQYMIQGAGGYTF
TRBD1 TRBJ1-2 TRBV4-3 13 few TGCGCCAGCAGCCCTGGGACAGGGGCCGGCTACACCTTC CASSPGTGAGYTF
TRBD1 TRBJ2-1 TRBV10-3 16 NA TGTGCCATCAGTGTCGCCGACAGGGGGGAACACAATGAGCAGTTCTTC CAISVADRGEHNEQFF
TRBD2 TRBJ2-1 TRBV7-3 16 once TGTGCCAGCAGCTTAACCCCTAGCGGGGCTGGGAATGAGCAGTTCTTC CASSLTPSGAGNEQFF
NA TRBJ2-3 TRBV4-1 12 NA TGCGCCAGCAGCCAAGACGGTGATACGCAGTATTTT CASSQDGDTQYF
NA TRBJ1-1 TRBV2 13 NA TGTGCCAGCAGTAAGTCCCGGGACACTGAAGCTTTCTTT CASSKSRDTEAFF
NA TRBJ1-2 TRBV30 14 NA TGTGCCTGGAGGCCTACGGCCGGGGGGCATGGCTACACCTTC CAWRPTAGGHGYTF
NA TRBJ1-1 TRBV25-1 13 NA TGTGCCAGCAGTGAATGGGCGAACACTGAAGCTTTCTTT CASSEWANTEAFF
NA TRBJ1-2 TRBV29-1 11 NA TGCAGCGTTGAAGAGGGATGGGGCTACACCTTC CSVEEGWGYTF
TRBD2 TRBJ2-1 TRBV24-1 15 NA TGTGCCACCAGTGAAAGTAGCGGGGCCGGAGATGAGCAGTTCTTC CATSESSGAGDEQFF
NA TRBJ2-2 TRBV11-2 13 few TGTGCCAGCAGCTTAGCGGACACCGGGGAGCTGTTTTTT CASSLADTGELFF
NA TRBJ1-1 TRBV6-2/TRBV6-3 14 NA TGTGCCAGCAGTTACTCGACGGGCCGAACTGAAGCTTTCTTT CASSYSTGRTEAFF
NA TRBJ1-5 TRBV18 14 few TGTGCCAGCTCAAAAAGGGACGCCAATCAGCCCCAGCATTTT CASSKRDANQPQHF
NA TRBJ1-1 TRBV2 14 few TGTGCCAGCAGTGGCGGCGGCCGGGGCACTGAAGCTTTCTTT CASSGGGRGTEAFF
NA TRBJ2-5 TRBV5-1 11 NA TGCGCCAGCAGCATAGAAGAGACCCAGTACTTC CASSIEETQYF
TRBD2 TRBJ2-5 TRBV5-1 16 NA TGCGCCAGCAGCTTGATCGCTGGCGGGAGGCAAGAGACCCAGTACTTC CASSLIAGGRQETQYF